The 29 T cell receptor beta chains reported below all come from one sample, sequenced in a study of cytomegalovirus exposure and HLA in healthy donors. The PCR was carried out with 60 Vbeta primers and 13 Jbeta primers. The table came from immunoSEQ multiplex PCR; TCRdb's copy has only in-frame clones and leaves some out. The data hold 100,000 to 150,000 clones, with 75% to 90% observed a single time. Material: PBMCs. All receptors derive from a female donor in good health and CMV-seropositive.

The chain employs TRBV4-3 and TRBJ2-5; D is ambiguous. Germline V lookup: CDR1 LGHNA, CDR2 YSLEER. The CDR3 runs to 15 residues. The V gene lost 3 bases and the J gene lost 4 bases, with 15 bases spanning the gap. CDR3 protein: CASSHGFSLGETQYF. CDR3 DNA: TGCGCCAGCAGCCACGGGTTTAGTTTGGGAGAGACCCAGTACTTC.

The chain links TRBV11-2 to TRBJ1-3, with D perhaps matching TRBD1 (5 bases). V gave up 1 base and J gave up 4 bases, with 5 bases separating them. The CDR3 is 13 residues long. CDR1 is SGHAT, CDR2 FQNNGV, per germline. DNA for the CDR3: TGTGCCAGCAGCTTAGGACAGGGAAACACCATATATTTT. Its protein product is CASSLGQGNTIYF.

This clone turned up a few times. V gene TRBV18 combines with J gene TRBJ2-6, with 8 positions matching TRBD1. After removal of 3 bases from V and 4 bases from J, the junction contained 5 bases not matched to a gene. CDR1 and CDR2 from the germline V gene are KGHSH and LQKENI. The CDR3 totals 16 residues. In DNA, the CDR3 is TGTGCCAGCTCACCGAGACAGGGGCTCGGGGCCAACGTCCTGACTTTC. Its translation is CASSPRQGLGANVLTF. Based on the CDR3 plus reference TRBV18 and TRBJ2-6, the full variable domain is NAGVMQNPRHLVRRRGQEARLRCSPMKGHSHVYWYRQLPEEGLKFMVYLQKENIIDESGMPKERFSAEFPKEGPSILRIQQVVRGDSAAYFCASSPRQGLGANVLTFGAGSRLTVL.

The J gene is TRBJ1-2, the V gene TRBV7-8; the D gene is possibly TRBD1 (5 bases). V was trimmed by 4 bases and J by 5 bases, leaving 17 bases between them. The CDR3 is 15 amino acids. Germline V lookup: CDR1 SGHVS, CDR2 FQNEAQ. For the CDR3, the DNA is TGTGCCAGCAGCTGGACGACGACTCGGGGGTATGGCTACACCTTC. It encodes CASSWTTTRGYGYTF. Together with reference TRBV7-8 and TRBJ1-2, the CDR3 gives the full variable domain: GAGVSQSPRYKVAKRGQDVALRCDPISGHVSLFWYQQALGQGPEFLTYFQNEAQLDKSGLPSDRFFAERPEGSVSTLKIQRTQQEDSAVYLCASSWTTTRGYGYTFGSGTRLTVV.

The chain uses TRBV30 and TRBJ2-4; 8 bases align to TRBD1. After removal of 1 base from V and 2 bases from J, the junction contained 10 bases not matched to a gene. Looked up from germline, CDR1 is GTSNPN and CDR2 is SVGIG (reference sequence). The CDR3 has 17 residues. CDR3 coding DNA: TGTGCCTGGAGTGCCCGGATCCGACAGGGGTCCAAAAACATTCAGTACTTC. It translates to CAWSARIRQGSKNIQYF.

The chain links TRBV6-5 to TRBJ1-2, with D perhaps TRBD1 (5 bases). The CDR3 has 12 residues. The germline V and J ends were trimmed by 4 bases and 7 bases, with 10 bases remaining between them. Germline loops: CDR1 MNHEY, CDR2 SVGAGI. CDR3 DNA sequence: TGTGCCAGCAGTTCTTTCCAGGGTGGCTACACCTTC. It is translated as CASSSFQGGYTF.

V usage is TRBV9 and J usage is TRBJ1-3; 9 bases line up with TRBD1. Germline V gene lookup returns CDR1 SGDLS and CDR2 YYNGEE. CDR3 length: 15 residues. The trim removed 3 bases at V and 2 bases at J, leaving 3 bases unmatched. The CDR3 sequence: CASSGRTGAGNTIYF. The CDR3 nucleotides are TGTGCCAGCAGCGGACGGACAGGGGCTGGAAACACCATATATTTT.

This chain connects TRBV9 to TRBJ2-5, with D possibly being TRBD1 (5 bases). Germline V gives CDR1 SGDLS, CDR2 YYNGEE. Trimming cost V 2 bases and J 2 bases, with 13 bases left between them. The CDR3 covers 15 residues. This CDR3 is CASSVSQGPQETQYF. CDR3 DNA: TGTGCCAGCAGCGTTTCTCAGGGTCCTCAAGAGACCCAGTACTTC.

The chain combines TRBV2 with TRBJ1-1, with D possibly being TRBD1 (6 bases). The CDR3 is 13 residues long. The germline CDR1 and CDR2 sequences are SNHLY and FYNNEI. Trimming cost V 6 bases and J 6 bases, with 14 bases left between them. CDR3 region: CASRSRGGSEAFF. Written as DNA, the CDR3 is TGTGCCAGCAGATCCAGGGGCGGATCTGAAGCTTTCTTT.

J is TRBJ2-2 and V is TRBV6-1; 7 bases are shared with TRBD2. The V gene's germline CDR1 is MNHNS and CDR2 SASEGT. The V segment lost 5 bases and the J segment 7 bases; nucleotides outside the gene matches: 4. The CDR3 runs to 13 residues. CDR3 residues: CASSLPGGGELFF. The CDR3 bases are TGTGCCAGCAGTCTTCCGGGGGGCGGGGAGCTGTTTTTT.

The CDR3 loop reads CASSLTGNTGELFF. The DNA for the CDR3 is TGCGCCAGCAGCCTGACAGGGAACACCGGGGAGCTGTTTTTT. The chain has TRBV4-1 and TRBJ2-2, with D tentatively TRBD1 (6 bases). The CDR3 has 14 amino acids. Trimming took 4 bases from V and 1 from J, leaving 7 bases between them. From germline, CDR1 is MGHRA and CDR2 YSYEKL.

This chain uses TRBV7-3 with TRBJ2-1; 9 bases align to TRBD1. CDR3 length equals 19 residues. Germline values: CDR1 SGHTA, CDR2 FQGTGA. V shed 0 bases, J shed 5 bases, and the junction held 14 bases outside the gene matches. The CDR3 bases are TGTGCCAGCAGCTTAACGGGGATACAGGGGGCGGCGGAAAACAATGAGCAGTTCTTC. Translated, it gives CASSLTGIQGAAENNEQFF.

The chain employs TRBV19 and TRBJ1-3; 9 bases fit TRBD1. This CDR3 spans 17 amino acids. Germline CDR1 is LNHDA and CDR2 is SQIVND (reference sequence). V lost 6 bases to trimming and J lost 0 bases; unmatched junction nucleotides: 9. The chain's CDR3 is CASRRTQGASSGNTIYF. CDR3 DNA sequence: TGTGCCAGTAGGCGAACACAGGGGGCCTCCTCTGGAAACACCATATATTTT.

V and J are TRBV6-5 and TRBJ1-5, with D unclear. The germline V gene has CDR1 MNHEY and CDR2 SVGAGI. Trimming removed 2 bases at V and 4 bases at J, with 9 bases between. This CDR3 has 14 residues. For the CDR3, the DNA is TGTGCCAGCAGTTACCGGGAGACAAATCAGCCCCAGCATTTT. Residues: CASSYRETNQPQHF.

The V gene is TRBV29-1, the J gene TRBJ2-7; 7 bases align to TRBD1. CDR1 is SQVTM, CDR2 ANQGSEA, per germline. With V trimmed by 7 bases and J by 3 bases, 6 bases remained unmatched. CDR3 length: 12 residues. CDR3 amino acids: CSAARQGYEQYF. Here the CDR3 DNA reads TGCAGCGCCGCGCGACAGGGCTACGAGCAGTACTTC.

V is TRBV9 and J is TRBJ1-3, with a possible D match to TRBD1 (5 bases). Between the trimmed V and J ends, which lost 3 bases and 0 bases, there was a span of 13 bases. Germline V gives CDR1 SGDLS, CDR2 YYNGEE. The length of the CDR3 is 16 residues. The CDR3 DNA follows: TGTGCCAGCAGCGCCACAGGACTAAGCTCTGGAAACACCATATATTTT. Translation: CASSATGLSSGNTIYF.

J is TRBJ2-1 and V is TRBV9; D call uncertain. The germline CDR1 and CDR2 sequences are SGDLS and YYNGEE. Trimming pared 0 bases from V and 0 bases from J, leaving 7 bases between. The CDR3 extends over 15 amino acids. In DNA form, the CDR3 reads TGTGCCAGCAGCGTAGGACTGAGCTCCTACAATGAGCAGTTCTTC. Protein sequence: CASSVGLSSYNEQFF. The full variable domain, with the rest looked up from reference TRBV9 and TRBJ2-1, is DSGVTQTPKHLITATGQRVTLRCSPRSGDLSVYWYQQSLDQGLQFLIQYYNGEERAKGNILERFSAQQFPDLHSELNLSSLELGDSALYFCASSVGLSSYNEQFFGPGTRLTVL.

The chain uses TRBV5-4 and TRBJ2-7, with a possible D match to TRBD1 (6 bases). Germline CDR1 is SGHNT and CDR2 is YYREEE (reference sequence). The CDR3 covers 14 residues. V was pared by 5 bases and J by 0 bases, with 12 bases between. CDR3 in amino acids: CASSWGQSSYEQYF. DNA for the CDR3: TGTGCCAGCAGTTGGGGGCAGAGCTCCTACGAGCAGTACTTC.

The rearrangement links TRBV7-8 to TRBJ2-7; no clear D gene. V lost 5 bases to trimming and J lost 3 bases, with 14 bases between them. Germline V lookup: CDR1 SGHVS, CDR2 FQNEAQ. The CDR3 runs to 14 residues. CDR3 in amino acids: CASSPPGRDYEQYF. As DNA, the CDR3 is TGTGCCAGCAGCCCTCCGGGTCGCGACTACGAGCAGTACTTC.

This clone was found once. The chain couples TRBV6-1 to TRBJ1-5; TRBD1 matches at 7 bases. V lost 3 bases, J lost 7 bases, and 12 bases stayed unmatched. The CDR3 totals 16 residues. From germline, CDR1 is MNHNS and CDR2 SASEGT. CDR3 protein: CASSDPDRATRQPQHF. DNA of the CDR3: TGTGCCAGCAGTGACCCCGACAGGGCCACGAGGCAGCCCCAGCATTTT.

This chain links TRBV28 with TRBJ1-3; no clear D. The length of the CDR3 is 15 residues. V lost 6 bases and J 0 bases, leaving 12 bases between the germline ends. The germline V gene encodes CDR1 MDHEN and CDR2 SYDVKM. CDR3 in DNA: TGTGCCAGCAGCCCAGGCAGCCTCTCTGGAAACACCATATATTTT. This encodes CASSPGSLSGNTIYF.

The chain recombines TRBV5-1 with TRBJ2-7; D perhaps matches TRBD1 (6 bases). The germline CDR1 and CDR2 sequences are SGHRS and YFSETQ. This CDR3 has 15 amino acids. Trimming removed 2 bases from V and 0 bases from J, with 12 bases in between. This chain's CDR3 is CASSFGQPSSYEQYF. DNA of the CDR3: TGCGCCAGCAGCTTCGGACAGCCCAGCTCCTACGAGCAGTACTTC.

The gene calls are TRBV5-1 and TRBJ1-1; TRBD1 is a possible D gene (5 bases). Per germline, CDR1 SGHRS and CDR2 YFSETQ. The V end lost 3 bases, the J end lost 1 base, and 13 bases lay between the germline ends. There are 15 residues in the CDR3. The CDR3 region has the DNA TGCGCCAGCAGCTCGCTGGCGGGGCCGAACACTGAAGCTTTCTTT. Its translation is CASSSLAGPNTEAFF.

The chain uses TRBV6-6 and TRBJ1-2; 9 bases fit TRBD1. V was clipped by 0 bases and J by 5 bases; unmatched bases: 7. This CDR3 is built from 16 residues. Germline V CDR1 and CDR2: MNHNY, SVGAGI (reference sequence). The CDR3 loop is CASSYSSPGQGYGYTF. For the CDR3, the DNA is TGTGCCAGCAGTTACTCGAGCCCCGGACAGGGGTATGGCTACACCTTC.

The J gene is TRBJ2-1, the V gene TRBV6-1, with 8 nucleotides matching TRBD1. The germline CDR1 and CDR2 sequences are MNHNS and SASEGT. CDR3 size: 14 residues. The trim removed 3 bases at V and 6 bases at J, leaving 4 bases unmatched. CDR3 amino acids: CASSDQTGGNEQFF. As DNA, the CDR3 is TGTGCCAGCAGTGACCAAACAGGGGGCAATGAGCAGTTCTTC.

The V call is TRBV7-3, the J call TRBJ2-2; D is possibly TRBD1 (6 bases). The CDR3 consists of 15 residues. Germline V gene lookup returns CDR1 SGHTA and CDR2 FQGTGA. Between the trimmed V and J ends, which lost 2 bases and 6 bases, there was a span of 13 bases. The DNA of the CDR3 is TGTGCCAGCAGCTTATTTAACAGGGAGTCCGGGGAGCTGTTTTTT. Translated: CASSLFNRESGELFF.

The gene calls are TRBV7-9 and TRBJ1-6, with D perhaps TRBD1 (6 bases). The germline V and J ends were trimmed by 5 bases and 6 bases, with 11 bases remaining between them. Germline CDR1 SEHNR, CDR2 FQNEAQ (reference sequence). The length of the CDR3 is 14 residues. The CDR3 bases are TGTGCCAGCAGCCTACAGGGACCTAATTCACCCCTCCACTTT. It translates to CASSLQGPNSPLHF.

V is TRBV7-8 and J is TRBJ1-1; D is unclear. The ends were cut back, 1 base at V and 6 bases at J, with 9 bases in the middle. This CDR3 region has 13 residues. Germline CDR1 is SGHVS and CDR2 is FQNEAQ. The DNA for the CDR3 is TGTGCCAGCAGCTTAGGACTCAGTCCTGAAGCTTTCTTT. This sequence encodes CASSLGLSPEAFF.

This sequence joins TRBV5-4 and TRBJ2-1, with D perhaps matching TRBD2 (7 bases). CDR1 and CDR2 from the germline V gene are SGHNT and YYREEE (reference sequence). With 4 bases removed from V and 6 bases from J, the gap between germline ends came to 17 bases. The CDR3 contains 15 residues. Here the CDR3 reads CASSGGQRGVNEQFF. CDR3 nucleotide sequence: TGTGCCAGCAGCGGGGGCCAGCGGGGAGTCAATGAGCAGTTCTTC.